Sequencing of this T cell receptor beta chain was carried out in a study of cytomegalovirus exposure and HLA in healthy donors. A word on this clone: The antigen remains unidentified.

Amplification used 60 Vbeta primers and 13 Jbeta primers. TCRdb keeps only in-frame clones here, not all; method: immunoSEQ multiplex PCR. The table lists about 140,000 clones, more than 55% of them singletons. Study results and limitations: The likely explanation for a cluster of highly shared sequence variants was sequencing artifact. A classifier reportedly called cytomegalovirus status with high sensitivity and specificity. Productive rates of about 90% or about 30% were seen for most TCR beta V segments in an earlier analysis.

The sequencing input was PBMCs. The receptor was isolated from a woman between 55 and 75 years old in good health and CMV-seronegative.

The CDR3 reads CASSIVGTSGGRGKYVETQYF. CDR3 nucleotides: TGTGCCAGTAGTATAGTAGGGACTAGCGGGGGGCGAGGGAAGTATGTGGAGACCCAGTACTTC. The chain recombines TRBV19 with TRBJ2-5; 15 nucleotides align to TRBD2. V gave up 1 base and J gave up 5 bases; unmatched junction bases: 17. The CDR3 has 21 residues. Germline V gene sequence: CDR1 LNHDA, CDR2 SQIVND (reference sequence).